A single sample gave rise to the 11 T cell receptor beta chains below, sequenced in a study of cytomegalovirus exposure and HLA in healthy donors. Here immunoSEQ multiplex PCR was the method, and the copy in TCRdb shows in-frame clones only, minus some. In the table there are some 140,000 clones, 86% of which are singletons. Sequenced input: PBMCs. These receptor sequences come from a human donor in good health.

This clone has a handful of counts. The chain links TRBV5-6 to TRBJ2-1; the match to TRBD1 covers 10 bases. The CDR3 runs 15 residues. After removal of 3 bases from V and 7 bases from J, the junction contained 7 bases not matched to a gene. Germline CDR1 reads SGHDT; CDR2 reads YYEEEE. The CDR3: CASSSLGQGVNEQFF. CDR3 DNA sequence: TGTGCCAGCAGCTCCCTCGGACAGGGGGTGAATGAGCAGTTCTTC.

The CDR3 nucleotides are TGTGCCACCACCTTAGGGGGTCCGAACACTGAAGCTTTCTTT. Protein sequence: CATTLGGPNTEAFF. This chain connects TRBV19 to TRBJ1-1; D might be TRBD1 (6 bases). Trimming cost V 10 bases and J 1 base, with 16 bases left between them. The CDR3 runs to 14 residues. Germline CDR1 and CDR2: LNHDA and SQIVND (reference sequence). The full variable domain, its missing parts supplied by reference TRBV19 and TRBJ1-1, is DGGITQSPKYLFRKEGQNVTLSCEQNLNHDAMYWYRQDPGQGLRLIYYSQIVNDFQKGDIAEGYSVSREKKESFPLTVTSAQKNPTAFYLCATTLGGPNTEAFFGQGTRLTVV.

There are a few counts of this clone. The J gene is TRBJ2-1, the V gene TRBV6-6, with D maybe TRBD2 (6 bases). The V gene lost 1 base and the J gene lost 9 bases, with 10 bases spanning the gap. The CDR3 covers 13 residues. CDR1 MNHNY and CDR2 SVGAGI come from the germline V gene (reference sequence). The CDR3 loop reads CASSYFQEGEQFF. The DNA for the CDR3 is TGTGCCAGCAGTTACTTTCAGGAGGGTGAGCAGTTCTTC.

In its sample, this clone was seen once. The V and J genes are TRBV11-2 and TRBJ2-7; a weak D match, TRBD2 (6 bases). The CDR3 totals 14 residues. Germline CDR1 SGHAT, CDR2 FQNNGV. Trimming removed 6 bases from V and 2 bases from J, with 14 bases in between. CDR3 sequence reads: CASRLYSGPYEQYF. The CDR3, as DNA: TGTGCCAGCAGGTTGTATAGCGGACCCTACGAGCAGTACTTC. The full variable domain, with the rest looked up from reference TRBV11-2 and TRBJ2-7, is EAGVAQSPRYKIIEKRQSVAFWCNPISGHATLYWYQQILGQGPKLLIQFQNNGVVDDSQLPKDRFSAERLKGVDSTLKIQPAKLEDSAVYLCASRLYSGPYEQYFGPGTRLTVT.

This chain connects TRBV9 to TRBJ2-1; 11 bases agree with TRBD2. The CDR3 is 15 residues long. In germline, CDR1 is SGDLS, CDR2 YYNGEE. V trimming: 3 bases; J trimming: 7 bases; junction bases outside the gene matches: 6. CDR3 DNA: TGTGCCAGCAGCGGATTAGCGGGAGGGGGAAATGAGCAGTTCTTC. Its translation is CASSGLAGGGNEQFF. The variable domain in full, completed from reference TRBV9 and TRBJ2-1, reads DSGVTQTPKHLITATGQRVTLRCSPRSGDLSVYWYQQSLDQGLQFLIQYYNGEERAKGNILERFSAQQFPDLHSELNLSSLELGDSALYFCASSGLAGGGNEQFFGPGTRLTVL.

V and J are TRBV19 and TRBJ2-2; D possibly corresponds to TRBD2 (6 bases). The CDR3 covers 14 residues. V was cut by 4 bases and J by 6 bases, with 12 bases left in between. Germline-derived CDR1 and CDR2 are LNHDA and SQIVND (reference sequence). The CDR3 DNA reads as TGTGCCAGTAGTACCAGCAGCGGGCCCGGGGAGCTGTTTTTT. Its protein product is CASSTSSGPGELFF.

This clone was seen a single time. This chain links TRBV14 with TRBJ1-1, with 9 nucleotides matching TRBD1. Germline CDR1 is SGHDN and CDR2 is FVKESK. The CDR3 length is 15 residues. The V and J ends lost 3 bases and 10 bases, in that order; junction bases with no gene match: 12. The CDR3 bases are TGTGCCAGCAGCCAGGCACAGGGGGCCGGTATCCGAGCTTTCTTT. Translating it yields CASSQAQGAGIRAFF. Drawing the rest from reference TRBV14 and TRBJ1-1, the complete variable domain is EAGVTQFPSHSVIEKGQTVTLRCDPISGHDNLYWYRRVMGKEIKFLLHFVKESKQDESGMPNNRFLAERTGGTYSTLKVQPAELEDSGVYFCASSQAQGAGIRAFFGQGTRLTVV.

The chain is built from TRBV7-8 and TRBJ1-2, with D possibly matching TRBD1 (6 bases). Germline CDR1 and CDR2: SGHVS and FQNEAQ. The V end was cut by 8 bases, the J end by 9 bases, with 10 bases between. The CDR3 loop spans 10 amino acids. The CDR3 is CASGGQSYTF. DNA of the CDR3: TGTGCCAGCGGCGGACAGAGCTACACCTTC.

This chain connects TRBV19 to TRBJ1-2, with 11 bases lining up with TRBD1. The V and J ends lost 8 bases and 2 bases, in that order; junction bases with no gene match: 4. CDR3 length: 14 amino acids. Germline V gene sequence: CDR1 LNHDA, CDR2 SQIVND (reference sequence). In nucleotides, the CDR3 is TGTGCCAGTGTTTGGACAGGGGGCAACTATGGCTACACCTTC. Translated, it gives CASVWTGGNYGYTF.

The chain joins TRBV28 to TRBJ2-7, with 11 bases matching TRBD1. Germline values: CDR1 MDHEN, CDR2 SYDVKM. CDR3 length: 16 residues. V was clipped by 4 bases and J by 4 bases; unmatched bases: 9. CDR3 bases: TGTGCCAGCAGTTCCCCTGGGACAGGGGGAATTTACGAGCAGTACTTC. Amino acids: CASSSPGTGGIYEQYF. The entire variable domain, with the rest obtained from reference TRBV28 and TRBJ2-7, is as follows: DVKVTQSSRYLVKRTGEKVFLECVQDMDHENMFWYRQDPGLGLRLIYFSYDVKMKEKGDIPEGYSVSREKKERFSLILESASTNQTSMYLCASSSPGTGGIYEQYFGPGTRLTVT.

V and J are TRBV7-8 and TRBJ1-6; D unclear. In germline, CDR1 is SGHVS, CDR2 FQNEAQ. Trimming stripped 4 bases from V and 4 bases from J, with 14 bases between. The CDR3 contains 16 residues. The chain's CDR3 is CASSSDGGRYNSPLHF. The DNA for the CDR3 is TGTGCCAGCAGCTCAGACGGCGGGCGGTATAATTCACCCCTCCACTTT. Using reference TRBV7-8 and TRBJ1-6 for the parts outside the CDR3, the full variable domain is GAGVSQSPRYKVAKRGQDVALRCDPISGHVSLFWYQQALGQGPEFLTYFQNEAQLDKSGLPSDRFFAERPEGSVSTLKIQRTQQEDSAVYLCASSSDGGRYNSPLHFGNGTRLTVT.